This TCR beta chain stems from a study of cytomegalovirus exposure and HLA in healthy donors. Study conclusions and caveats: About 87% or about 30% of the time was how often most TCR beta V segments were productive, according to an earlier analysis.

Primers: 60 Vbeta forward and 13 Jbeta reverse. Here immunoSEQ multiplex PCR was the method, and the copy in TCRdb shows in-frame clones only, minus some. The sample includes 100,000 to 150,000 clones, approximately 80% seen only once; the top ten take 2.2%. The length of the CDR3 is 11 residues. Trimming took off 0 bases at V and 7 bases at J, with 4 bases between the two ends. From germline, CDR1 is MNHNY and CDR2 SVGAGI (reference sequence). Comments on this clone: Its antigen is as yet unknown.

The receptor's source is a woman in her thirties or forties in good health and CMV-seronegative. The J gene is TRBJ2-7, the V gene TRBV6-6, with D unresolved. The sample consisted of PBMCs. CDR3 bases: TGTGCCAGCAGTTACTCGTTAGAGCAGTACTTC. This codes for CASSYSLEQYF.